Listed below are T cell receptor beta chains from one sample, sequenced in a study of blood T cell repertoires in COVID-19. Data came from immunoSEQ multiplex PCR; TCRdb stores just in-frame clones and leaves some out. The table has over 100,000 clones, 85% seen once. Specimen: peripheral blood. The source is an older man with acute or convalescent COVID-19. The CDR3 runs from the conserved cysteine through the conserved F or W. The D gene is left open where the match is weak. Where a row states a size, it is once, few, many or the class of an expanded clone; other rows omit it.

clone_size: -
d_call: -
j_call: TRBJ2-3
v_call: TRBV10-3
cdr3_length: 16
cdr3_aa: CAISESKGVISDTQYF
cdr3_nt: TGTGCCATCAGTGAGTCTAAGGGGGTAATTTCGGATACGCAGTATTTT

clone_size: -
d_call: TRBD1
j_call: TRBJ1-1
v_call: TRBV9
cdr3_length: 14
cdr3_aa: CASSVLTGGTEAFF
cdr3_nt: TGTGCCAGCAGCGTCTTGACAGGGGGAACTGAAGCTTTCTTT

clone_size: once
d_call: -
j_call: TRBJ2-1
v_call: TRBV2
cdr3_length: 16
cdr3_aa: CASSRIAGPTYNEQFF
cdr3_nt: TGTGCCAGCAGTAGGATTGCGGGACCAACCTACAATGAGCAGTTCTTC

clone_size: -
d_call: -
j_call: TRBJ2-7
v_call: TRBV7-9
cdr3_length: 14
cdr3_aa: CASSSMGGIDEQYF
cdr3_nt: TGTGCCAGCAGCTCCATGGGGGGAATCGACGAGCAGTACTTC

clone_size: -
d_call: -
j_call: TRBJ2-5
v_call: TRBV7-9
cdr3_length: 14
cdr3_aa: CASSSSTSLETQYF
cdr3_nt: TGTGCCAGCAGCTCCTCAACTAGCCTAGAGACCCAGTACTTC

clone_size: -
d_call: TRBD1
j_call: TRBJ1-4
v_call: TRBV5-1
cdr3_length: 14
cdr3_aa: CASSLWTGGEKLFF
cdr3_nt: TGCGCCAGCAGCTTGTGGACAGGGGGTGAAAAACTGTTTTTT

clone_size: -
d_call: -
j_call: TRBJ1-1
v_call: TRBV6-6
cdr3_length: 12
cdr3_aa: CASSATGGEAFF
cdr3_nt: TGTGCCAGCAGCGCCACCGGGGGTGAAGCTTTCTTT

clone_size: -
d_call: TRBD1
j_call: TRBJ2-1
v_call: TRBV5-1
cdr3_length: 16
cdr3_aa: CASSLETGGSYNEQFF
cdr3_nt: TGCGCCAGCAGCTTGGAGACAGGGGGCTCCTACAATGAGCAGTTCTTC

clone_size: -
d_call: TRBD2
j_call: TRBJ2-5
v_call: TRBV20-1
cdr3_length: 13
cdr3_aa: CSASRTSGETQYF
cdr3_nt: TGCAGTGCTAGTCGGACTAGCGGAGAGACCCAGTACTTC

clone_size: once
d_call: -
j_call: TRBJ1-1
v_call: TRBV11-3
cdr3_length: 13
cdr3_aa: CASSLGQGSEAFF
cdr3_nt: TGTGCCAGCAGCTTAGGTCAGGGGTCAGAAGCTTTCTTT

clone_size: -
d_call: TRBD1
j_call: TRBJ1-1
v_call: TRBV5-1
cdr3_length: 13
cdr3_aa: CASGRDRNTEAFF
cdr3_nt: TGCGCCAGTGGAAGGGACAGGAACACTGAAGCTTTCTTT

clone_size: -
d_call: -
j_call: TRBJ2-3
v_call: TRBV19
cdr3_length: 15
cdr3_aa: CASSIGLHSTDTQYF
cdr3_nt: TGTGCCAGTAGTATAGGGCTCCATAGCACAGATACGCAGTATTTT

clone_size: few
d_call: -
j_call: TRBJ1-5
v_call: TRBV27
cdr3_length: 14
cdr3_aa: CASRPDRLGQPQHF
cdr3_nt: TGTGCCAGCAGGCCCGACAGGCTGGGTCAGCCCCAGCATTTT

clone_size: -
d_call: TRBD1
j_call: TRBJ2-7
v_call: TRBV7-8
cdr3_length: 18
cdr3_aa: CASSLARIGQGVLYEQYF
cdr3_nt: TGTGCCAGCAGCTTAGCGCGAATAGGACAGGGGGTACTCTACGAGCAGTACTTC

clone_size: once
d_call: TRBD1
j_call: TRBJ1-2
v_call: TRBV5-1
cdr3_length: 16
cdr3_aa: CASSSSTGPGGGGYTF
cdr3_nt: TGCGCCAGCAGCTCTTCGACAGGGCCCGGAGGTGGAGGCTACACCTTC

clone_size: -
d_call: TRBD1
j_call: TRBJ1-2
v_call: TRBV2
cdr3_length: 14
cdr3_aa: CASSETGILYGYTF
cdr3_nt: TGTGCCAGCAGTGAGACAGGGATTCTCTATGGCTACACCTTC

clone_size: -
d_call: -
j_call: TRBJ1-1
v_call: TRBV7-9
cdr3_length: 14
cdr3_aa: CASSFQGRDTEAFF
cdr3_nt: TGTGCCAGCAGCTTCCAGGGGAGGGACACTGAAGCTTTCTTT

clone_size: -
d_call: TRBD1
j_call: TRBJ1-6
v_call: TRBV5-1
cdr3_length: 14
cdr3_aa: CASSLRDRDSPLHF
cdr3_nt: TGCGCCAGCAGCTTGAGGGACAGAGATTCACCCCTCCACTTT

clone_size: -
d_call: TRBD2
j_call: TRBJ2-3
v_call: TRBV24-1
cdr3_length: 16
cdr3_aa: CATSEEWTSGTDTQYF
cdr3_nt: TGTGCCACCAGTGAAGAATGGACTAGCGGCACAGATACGCAGTATTTT

clone_size: -
d_call: TRBD1
j_call: TRBJ2-1
v_call: TRBV24-1
cdr3_length: 15
cdr3_aa: CATSDRTGGSNEQFF
cdr3_nt: TGTGCCACCAGTGATCGAACAGGGGGCTCAAATGAGCAGTTCTTC

clone_size: -
d_call: -
j_call: TRBJ1-6
v_call: TRBV6-2/TRBV6-3
cdr3_length: 14
cdr3_aa: CASSPRGSNSPLHF
cdr3_nt: TGTGCCAGCAGTCCCAGGGGAAGTAATTCACCCCTCCACTTT

clone_size: -
d_call: TRBD2
j_call: TRBJ2-3
v_call: TRBV7-3
cdr3_length: 16
cdr3_aa: CASSRRVAGGTDTQYF
cdr3_nt: TGTGCCAGCAGCCGCCGGGTGGCGGGGGGCACAGATACGCAGTATTTT

clone_size: -
d_call: -
j_call: TRBJ1-2
v_call: TRBV6-1
cdr3_length: 14
cdr3_aa: CASSENEGHYGYTF
cdr3_nt: TGTGCCAGCAGTGAAAACGAGGGCCACTATGGCTACACCTTC

clone_size: -
d_call: -
j_call: TRBJ1-2
v_call: TRBV19
cdr3_length: 15
cdr3_aa: CASSIDRGQPDGYTF
cdr3_nt: TGTGCCAGTAGTATAGATCGAGGACAGCCGGATGGCTACACCTTC

clone_size: -
d_call: -
j_call: TRBJ2-3
v_call: TRBV11-3
cdr3_length: 14
cdr3_aa: CASSLDGSTDTQYF
cdr3_nt: TGTGCCAGCAGCTTAGACGGGTCCACAGATACGCAGTATTTT

clone_size: -
d_call: -
j_call: TRBJ2-5
v_call: TRBV5-1
cdr3_length: 15
cdr3_aa: CASSLPGGDSETQYF
cdr3_nt: TGCGCCAGCAGCTTACCGGGTGGGGACTCGGAGACCCAGTACTTC

clone_size: -
d_call: TRBD1
j_call: TRBJ2-7
v_call: TRBV6-5
cdr3_length: 16
cdr3_aa: CASSYPIGTGAYEQYF
cdr3_nt: TGTGCCAGCAGTTACCCAATCGGGACAGGGGCCTACGAGCAGTACTTC

clone_size: -
d_call: TRBD2
j_call: TRBJ2-7
v_call: TRBV5-1
cdr3_length: 16
cdr3_aa: CASSPDTTSGIYEQYF
cdr3_nt: TGCGCCAGCAGCCCCGACACCACTAGCGGGATATACGAGCAGTACTTC

clone_size: -
d_call: -
j_call: TRBJ1-1
v_call: TRBV6-5
cdr3_length: 15
cdr3_aa: CASTLKGDGSVEAFF
cdr3_nt: TGTGCCAGCACCCTGAAGGGGGACGGCAGTGTTGAAGCTTTCTTT

clone_size: -
d_call: -
j_call: TRBJ1-2
v_call: TRBV7-2
cdr3_length: 16
cdr3_aa: CASSFGLEGRSFGYTF
cdr3_nt: TGTGCCAGCAGCTTCGGGTTGGAGGGTAGGTCCTTTGGCTACACCTTC

clone_size: once
d_call: TRBD1
j_call: TRBJ1-1
v_call: TRBV30
cdr3_length: 12
cdr3_aa: CAWATGVTEAFF
cdr3_nt: TGTGCCTGGGCTACAGGGGTTACTGAAGCTTTCTTT

clone_size: -
d_call: TRBD1
j_call: TRBJ1-1
v_call: TRBV16
cdr3_length: 15
cdr3_aa: CASSRTGVGNTEAFF
cdr3_nt: TGTGCCAGCAGCCGAACAGGGGTAGGGAACACTGAAGCTTTCTTT

clone_size: -
d_call: -
j_call: TRBJ2-7
v_call: TRBV7-8
cdr3_length: 13
cdr3_aa: CASSSHRDYEQYF
cdr3_nt: TGTGCCAGCAGCTCCCACCGCGACTACGAGCAGTACTTC

clone_size: -
d_call: TRBD1
j_call: TRBJ1-5
v_call: TRBV4-1
cdr3_length: 18
cdr3_aa: CASSQDRKTGGSNQPQHF
cdr3_nt: TGCGCCAGCAGCCAGGATAGGAAAACAGGGGGGAGCAATCAGCCCCAGCATTTT

clone_size: -
d_call: TRBD2
j_call: TRBJ2-1
v_call: TRBV27
cdr3_length: 14
cdr3_aa: CASSLWASGGEQFF
cdr3_nt: TGTGCCAGCAGTTTATGGGCTAGCGGGGGTGAGCAGTTCTTC

clone_size: -
d_call: -
j_call: TRBJ1-6
v_call: TRBV5-1
cdr3_length: 17
cdr3_aa: CASSPWDGSSYNSPLHF
cdr3_nt: TGCGCCAGCAGCCCTTGGGACGGGAGCTCCTATAATTCACCCCTCCACTTT

clone_size: -
d_call: -
j_call: TRBJ1-6
v_call: TRBV6-5
cdr3_length: 14
cdr3_aa: CASRITDRDSPLHF
cdr3_nt: TGTGCCAGCAGAATTACCGACAGAGATTCACCCCTCCACTTT

clone_size: -
d_call: -
j_call: TRBJ1-5
v_call: TRBV28
cdr3_length: 14
cdr3_aa: CASGGRGSHQPQHF
cdr3_nt: TGTGCCAGCGGGGGCAGGGGCTCCCATCAGCCCCAGCATTTT

clone_size: -
d_call: TRBD1
j_call: TRBJ2-5
v_call: TRBV3-1/TRBV3-2
cdr3_length: 15
cdr3_aa: CASSQGTGYQETQYF
cdr3_nt: TGTGCCAGCAGCCAAGGGACAGGGTATCAAGAGACCCAGTACTTC

clone_size: -
d_call: -
j_call: TRBJ2-5
v_call: TRBV27
cdr3_length: 13
cdr3_aa: CASSLSYQETQYF
cdr3_nt: TGTGCCAGCAGTCTCTCGTACCAAGAGACCCAGTACTTC

clone_size: -
d_call: TRBD2
j_call: TRBJ2-5
v_call: TRBV10-1
cdr3_length: 15
cdr3_aa: CASSELAGGLETQYF
cdr3_nt: TGCGCCAGCAGTGAACTAGCGGGGGGCTTGGAGACCCAGTACTTC

clone_size: -
d_call: -
j_call: TRBJ1-5
v_call: TRBV7-2
cdr3_length: 16
cdr3_aa: CASLIRGVYPNQPQHF
cdr3_nt: TGTGCCAGCCTCATCCGCGGGGTGTATCCCAATCAGCCCCAGCATTTT

clone_size: -
d_call: -
j_call: TRBJ1-1
v_call: TRBV28
cdr3_length: 14
cdr3_aa: CASRQPNLNTEAFF
cdr3_nt: TGTGCCAGCAGGCAACCTAACCTGAACACTGAAGCTTTCTTT

clone_size: -
d_call: TRBD1
j_call: TRBJ1-4
v_call: TRBV2
cdr3_length: 17
cdr3_aa: CASASPGGTAINEKLFF
cdr3_nt: TGTGCCAGCGCCTCCCCGGGTGGGACAGCCATTAATGAAAAACTGTTTTTT

clone_size: once
d_call: -
j_call: TRBJ1-1
v_call: TRBV6-5
cdr3_length: 13
cdr3_aa: CASRRAGITEAFF
cdr3_nt: TGTGCCAGTAGGAGGGCAGGGATCACTGAAGCTTTCTTT

clone_size: -
d_call: TRBD1
j_call: TRBJ2-7
v_call: TRBV6-5
cdr3_length: 15
cdr3_aa: CASSYSPGGTYEQYF
cdr3_nt: TGTGCCAGCAGTTATTCACCAGGGGGTACCTACGAGCAGTACTTC

clone_size: -
d_call: -
j_call: TRBJ1-6
v_call: TRBV21-1
cdr3_length: 21
cdr3_aa: CASSKAVRRRIERPYNSPLHF
cdr3_nt: TGTGCCAGCAGCAAAGCGGTTAGGCGCCGAATCGAGCGCCCCTATAATTCACCCCTCCACTTT

clone_size: -
d_call: TRBD2
j_call: TRBJ2-7
v_call: TRBV28
cdr3_length: 15
cdr3_aa: CASSPVAGGSYEQYF
cdr3_nt: TGTGCCAGCAGCCCAGTAGCGGGAGGCTCCTACGAGCAGTACTTC

clone_size: few
d_call: -
j_call: TRBJ2-2
v_call: TRBV2
cdr3_length: 14
cdr3_aa: CASSWRVDTGELFF
cdr3_nt: TGTGCCAGCTCCTGGAGGGTGGACACCGGGGAGCTGTTTTTT

clone_size: -
d_call: -
j_call: TRBJ1-2
v_call: TRBV20-1
cdr3_length: 13
cdr3_aa: CSASRGMWTGYTF
cdr3_nt: TGCAGTGCTAGTAGGGGGATGTGGACTGGCTACACCTTC

clone_size: -
d_call: -
j_call: TRBJ2-2
v_call: TRBV9
cdr3_length: 16
cdr3_aa: CASSVERFANTGELFF
cdr3_nt: TGTGCCAGCAGCGTAGAACGGTTCGCGAACACCGGGGAGCTGTTTTTT

clone_size: -
d_call: TRBD1
j_call: TRBJ1-1
v_call: TRBV28
cdr3_length: 15
cdr3_aa: CASRTTGKDSTEAFF
cdr3_nt: TGTGCCAGCAGAACGACAGGGAAGGATAGCACTGAAGCTTTCTTT

clone_size: -
d_call: -
j_call: TRBJ1-5
v_call: TRBV1
cdr3_length: 17
cdr3_aa: CTSSQDGGAKGNQPQHF
cdr3_nt: TGCACCAGCAGCCAAGATGGGGGGGCAAAGGGCAATCAGCCCCAGCATTTT

clone_size: few
d_call: TRBD1
j_call: TRBJ2-7
v_call: TRBV5-6
cdr3_length: 14
cdr3_aa: CASSPWDRGREQYF
cdr3_nt: TGTGCCAGCAGCCCATGGGACAGGGGGCGAGAGCAGTACTTC